This T cell receptor (beta chain) derives from a study of T cell responses to AZD1222 COVID-19 vaccine. Deletions cut 1 base from V and 11 bases from J, with 14 bases between. This CDR3 spans 14 amino acids. CDR1 is SEHNR and CDR2 is FQNEAQ in the germline V gene (reference sequence). The protocol was immunoSEQ multiplex PCR, while the TCRdb copy is restricted to in-frame clones and leaves out a portion. The table shows about 88,000 clones, with roughly nine tenths occurring only once. This clonotype was obtained from an adult who received the AZD1222 COVID-19 vaccine. Sequencing used peripheral blood, obtained 28 days after the second AZD1222 dose. V gene TRBV7-9 combines with J gene TRBJ1-4; D may be TRBD1 (5 bases). Here the CDR3 DNA reads TGTGCCAGCAGCTTAGGCAGGGCTTTGGGCAAACTGTTTTTT. Translating it yields CASSLGRALGKLFF.